This TCR beta chain was profiled in a study of cytomegalovirus exposure and HLA in healthy donors. Trimming removed 3 bases from V and 5 bases from J, with 17 bases in between. The CDR3 runs 15 residues. Germline CDR1 reads SGHAT; CDR2 reads FQNNGV. The PCR was carried out with 60 Vbeta primers and 13 Jbeta primers. Sequencing was performed with immunoSEQ multiplex PCR; in TCRdb, only in-frame clones are kept and a portion is missing. Of fewer than 120,000 clones in the sample, approximately 83% were seen once. The J gene is TRBJ2-7, the V gene TRBV11-2, with D hard to call. The material sequenced was PBMCs. The TCR comes from a man aged 40-49 years in good health and CMV-seronegative. The CDR3 reads CASSFGRSSRHEQYF. CDR3 in DNA: TGTGCCAGCAGCTTTGGCAGGTCATCCCGCCACGAGCAGTACTTC.